This TCR beta chain is from a study of monozygotic twins with inflammatory bowel disease. The germline CDR1 and CDR2 sequences are DFQATT and SNEGSKA (reference sequence). CDR3 size: 15 residues. As concerns this clonotype: Its target is unknown.

TCRdb reprocessed the 5' RACE reads and keeps a single row for each CDR3 protein, giving no DNA. In all, the sample yields about 350,000 distinct CDR3 sequences. Study outcomes and limitations: TCRbeta inverse Simpson diversity was decreased in IBD patients versus healthy co-twins. Part of the variability in patient repertoires may have come from differing immunosuppressive treatments.

This chain links TRBV20-1 with TRBJ2-7; TCRdb's D call, TRBD2, is unchecked because there is no DNA. This clonotype was sampled from a human donor with ulcerative colitis or Crohn's disease, or a healthy co-twin of an affected twin (not recorded which). Source material: blood. CDR3 in amino acids: CSASPRDSGLYEQYF.